Listed below are T cell receptor beta chains from one sample, sequenced in a study of Ad26.COV2.S vaccination and SARS-CoV-2 variants. Sequenced by immunoSEQ multiplex PCR; TCRdb stores in-frame clones only, minus some. The table lists around 450,000 clones, 89% of them singletons. The input for sequencing was peripheral blood, taken in a trial of Ad26.COV2.S vaccine versus placebo. These receptors all come from a person between 18 and 60 years old who received the Ad26.COV2.S COVID-19 vaccine or a placebo. Both conserved end residues are part of each CDR3. D genes are given only for firm matches. Part of the rows lack a size; the others show once, few, many or a class for expanded clones.

v_call	clone_size	d_call	j_call	cdr3_aa	cdr3_nt
TRBV20-1	-	-	TRBJ2-5	CSASEETQYF	TGCAGTGCCTCGGAAGAGACCCAGTACTTC
TRBV2	-	-	TRBJ2-6	CARGTRLYSGANVLTF	TGTGCCAGGGGGACACGACTATACTCTGGGGCCAACGTCCTGACTTTC
TRBV6-5	-	TRBD2	TRBJ2-1	CASSLTSGDYNEQFF	TGTGCCAGCAGTTTGACTAGCGGGGATTACAATGAGCAGTTCTTC
TRBV27	-	TRBD2	TRBJ2-2	CASSLLLAGNTGELFF	TGTGCCAGCAGTCTTCTCCTAGCGGGAAACACCGGGGAGCTGTTTTTT
TRBV6-5	once	-	TRBJ1-6	CASSYVGPGSGSPLHF	TGTGCCAGCAGTTACGTAGGTCCGGGGTCAGGATCACCCCTCCACTTT
TRBV7-2	-	-	TRBJ2-3	CASSLAQRTDTQYF	TGTGCCAGCAGCTTAGCGCAGCGCACAGATACGCAGTATTTT
TRBV7-9	-	-	TRBJ1-6	CASSPTAGMGLSPLHF	TGTGCCAGCAGCCCGACGGCAGGGATGGGTTTATCACCCCTCCACTTT
TRBV5-1	-	-	TRBJ1-2	CASSFGGATTVGYTF	TGCGCCAGCAGCTTTGGTGGGGCGACGACCGTCGGCTACACCTTC
TRBV11-2	once	-	TRBJ1-1	CASTPAKRAFF	TGTGCCAGCACCCCGGCTAAGCGGGCTTTCTTT
TRBV4-3	-	-	TRBJ1-2	CASSQGTLALMGYTF	TGCGCCAGCAGCCAAGGGACTCTCGCCCTTATGGGCTACACCTTC
TRBV29-1	-	TRBD2	TRBJ2-3	CSVGRLAGTYPSTDTQYF	TGCAGCGTTGGCCGACTAGCGGGAACATACCCGAGCACAGATACGCAGTATTTT
TRBV6-5	-	-	TRBJ1-1	CACRDRDTEAFF	TGTGCCTGCCGGGACCGCGACACTGAAGCTTTCTTT
TRBV9	-	-	TRBJ1-2	CASSVGGRGGYTF	TGTGCCAGCAGCGTCGGAGGGAGGGGTGGCTACACCTTC
TRBV3-1/TRBV3-2	-	TRBD2	TRBJ2-5	CASSQGLAGDQETQYF	TGTGCCAGCAGCCAAGGATTAGCGGGTGACCAAGAGACCCAGTACTTC
TRBV2	-	-	TRBJ2-3	CASRYETDTQYF	TGTGCCAGCAGGTACGAAACAGATACGCAGTATTTT
TRBV6-5	-	-	TRBJ1-2	CASSYWGGADYGYTF	TGTGCCAGCAGTTACTGGGGAGGAGCCGACTATGGCTACACCTTC
TRBV20-1	-	-	TRBJ1-1	CSASPGKLNTEAFF	TGCAGTGCTAGTCCGGGGAAGCTGAACACTGAAGCTTTCTTT
TRBV7-3	once	-	TRBJ2-2	CASSLMGPQGKAGELFF	TGTGCCAGCAGCTTAATGGGTCCTCAGGGAAAGGCCGGGGAGCTGTTTTTT
TRBV7-2	-	-	TRBJ1-5	CASSLGGGFLEPQHF	TGTGCCAGCAGCTTAGGTGGGGGGTTTCTGGAGCCCCAGCATTTT
TRBV5-1	-	-	TRBJ2-5	CASSLAVSAETQYF	TGCGCCAGCAGCTTGGCTGTCAGCGCGGAGACCCAGTACTTC
TRBV7-9	-	-	TRBJ1-2	CASSLGSWGIEVGGYTF	TGTGCCAGCAGCTTAGGATCGTGGGGGATTGAAGTAGGTGGCTACACCTTC
TRBV2	once	TRBD2	TRBJ2-7	CASSEITIAGTSSYEQYF	TGTGCCAGCAGTGAGATTACTATAGCCGGGACTAGCAGCTACGAGCAGTACTTC
TRBV2	-	-	TRBJ2-2	CASSEGPANTGELFF	TGTGCCAGCAGTGAGGGCCCAGCAAACACCGGGGAGCTGTTTTTT
TRBV11-3	-	TRBD2	TRBJ2-2	CASKRARGGRAPGDTGELFF	TGTGCCAGCAAGAGGGCCAGGGGCGGGAGGGCCCCGGGAGACACCGGGGAGCTGTTTTTT